This T cell receptor beta chain was observed in a study of cytomegalovirus exposure and HLA in healthy donors. For the study at large: Researchers previously reported finding just under 120 million unique TCR beta sequences from about 179 million T cells. Findings and limits, study-wide: TCR sequences were mostly rare, though some public TCRs occurred in many donors. In presence/absence analyses, roughly uniform sequencing depth across donors was assumed.

This PCR relied on a set of 60 Vbeta primers and 13 Jbeta primers. Per the study methods: An analysis performed later counted 81 million or so unique TCR beta chains (roughly 11 million of them shared). Using immunoSEQ multiplex PCR, the repertoire was profiled, and TCRdb retains in-frame clones only, with some absent. The V and J calls and clone size were taken over from that table, and D and trimming were inferred from the DNA. This sample yields some 200,000 clones, of which over 75% are seen a single time; about 3.1% belongs to the top ten. With respect to this clone: The antigen is not known.

This TCR was recovered from a female donor in good health and CMV-seronegative. Sequenced: PBMCs.

This CDR3 reads CASSTERERSTDTQYF. CDR3 nucleotide sequence: TGTGCCAGTAGTACCGAGCGGGAGAGAAGCACAGATACGCAGTATTTT. The J gene is TRBJ2-3, the V gene TRBV19, with TRBD2 matching 8 bases. The CDR3 extends over 16 amino acids. The V and J ends lost 4 bases and 0 bases, in that order; junction bases with no gene match: 6. CDR1 is LNHDA and CDR2 is SQIVND in the germline V gene (reference sequence).